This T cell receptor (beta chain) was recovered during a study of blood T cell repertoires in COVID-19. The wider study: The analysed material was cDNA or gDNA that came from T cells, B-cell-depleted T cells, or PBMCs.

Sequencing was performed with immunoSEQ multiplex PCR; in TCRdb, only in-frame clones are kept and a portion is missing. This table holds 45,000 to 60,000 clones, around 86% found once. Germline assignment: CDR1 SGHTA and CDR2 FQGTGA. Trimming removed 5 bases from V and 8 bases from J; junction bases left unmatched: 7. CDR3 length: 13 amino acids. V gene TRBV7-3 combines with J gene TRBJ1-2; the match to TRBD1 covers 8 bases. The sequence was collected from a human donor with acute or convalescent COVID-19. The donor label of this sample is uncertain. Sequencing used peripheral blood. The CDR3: CASSPGGLGGYTF. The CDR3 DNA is TGTGCCAGCAGCCCAGGGGGCCTCGGAGGCTACACCTTC.